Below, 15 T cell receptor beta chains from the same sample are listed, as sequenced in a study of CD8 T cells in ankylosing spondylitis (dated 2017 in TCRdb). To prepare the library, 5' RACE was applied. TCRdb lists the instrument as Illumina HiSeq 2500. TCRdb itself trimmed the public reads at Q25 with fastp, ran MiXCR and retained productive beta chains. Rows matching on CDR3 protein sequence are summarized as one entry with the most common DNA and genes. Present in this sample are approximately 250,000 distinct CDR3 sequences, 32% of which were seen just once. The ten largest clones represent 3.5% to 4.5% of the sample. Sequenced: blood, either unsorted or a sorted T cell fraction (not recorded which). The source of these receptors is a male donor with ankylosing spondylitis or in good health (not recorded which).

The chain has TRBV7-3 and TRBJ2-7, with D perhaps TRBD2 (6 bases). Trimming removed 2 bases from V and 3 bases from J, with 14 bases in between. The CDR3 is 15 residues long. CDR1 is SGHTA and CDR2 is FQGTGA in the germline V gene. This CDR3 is CASSLGAGPNYEQYF. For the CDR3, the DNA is TGTGCCAGCAGCTTAGGGGCGGGGCCTAACTACGAGCAGTACTTC.

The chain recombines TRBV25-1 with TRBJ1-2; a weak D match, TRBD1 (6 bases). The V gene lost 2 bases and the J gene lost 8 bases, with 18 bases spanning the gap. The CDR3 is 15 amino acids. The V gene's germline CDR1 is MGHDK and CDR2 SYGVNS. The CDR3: CASSEGSGGMRGYTF. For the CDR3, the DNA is TGTGCCAGCAGTGAAGGGTCGGGGGGCATGCGGGGCTACACCTTC.

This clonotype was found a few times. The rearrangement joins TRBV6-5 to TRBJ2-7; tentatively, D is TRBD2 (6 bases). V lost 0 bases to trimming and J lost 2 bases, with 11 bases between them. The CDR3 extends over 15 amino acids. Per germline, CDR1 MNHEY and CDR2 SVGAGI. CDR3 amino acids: CASSYSNRGTYEQYF. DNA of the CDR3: TGTGCCAGCAGTTACTCGAACCGGGGGACCTACGAGCAGTACTTC.

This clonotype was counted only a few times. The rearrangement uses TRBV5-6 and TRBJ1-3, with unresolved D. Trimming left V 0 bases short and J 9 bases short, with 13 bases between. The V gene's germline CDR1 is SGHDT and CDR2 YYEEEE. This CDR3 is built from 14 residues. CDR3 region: CASSLDVAPRTIYF. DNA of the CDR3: TGTGCCAGCAGCTTGGATGTAGCACCGCGCACCATATATTTT.

The CDR3 sequence is CASSFPTSGGAQDEQFF. DNA for the CDR3: TGCGCCAGCAGCTTTCCAACTAGCGGGGGAGCTCAGGATGAGCAGTTCTTC. The rearrangement joins TRBV5-1 to TRBJ2-1; 11 bases agree with TRBD2. CDR1 is SGHRS, CDR2 YFSETQ, per germline. The V gene end was trimmed by 2 bases and the J gene end by 8 bases; junction bases not matched to a gene: 12. This CDR3 is built from 17 residues.

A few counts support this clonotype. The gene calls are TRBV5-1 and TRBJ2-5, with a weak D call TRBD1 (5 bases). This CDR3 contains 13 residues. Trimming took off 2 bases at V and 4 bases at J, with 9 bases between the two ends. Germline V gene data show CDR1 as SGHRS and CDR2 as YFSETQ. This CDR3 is CASSFRQRETQYF. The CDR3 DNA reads TGCGCCAGCAGCTTTCGACAGAGAGAGACCCAGTACTTC.

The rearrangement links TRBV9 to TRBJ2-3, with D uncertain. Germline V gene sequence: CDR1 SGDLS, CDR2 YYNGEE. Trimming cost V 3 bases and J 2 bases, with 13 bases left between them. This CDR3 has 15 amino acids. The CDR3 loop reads CASSASPQATDTQYF. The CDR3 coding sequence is TGTGCCAGCAGCGCCTCACCCCAAGCCACAGATACGCAGTATTTT. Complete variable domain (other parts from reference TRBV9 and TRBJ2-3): DSGVTQTPKHLITATGQRVTLRCSPRSGDLSVYWYQQSLDQGLQFLIQYYNGEERAKGNILERFSAQQFPDLHSELNLSSLELGDSALYFCASSASPQATDTQYFGPGTRLTVL.

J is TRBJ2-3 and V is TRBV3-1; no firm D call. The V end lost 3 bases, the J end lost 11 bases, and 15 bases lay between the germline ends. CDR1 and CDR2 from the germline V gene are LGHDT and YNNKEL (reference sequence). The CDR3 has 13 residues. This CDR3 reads CASSQDLGMVQYF. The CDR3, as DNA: TGTGCCAGCAGCCAGGACCTAGGAATGGTGCAGTATTTT.

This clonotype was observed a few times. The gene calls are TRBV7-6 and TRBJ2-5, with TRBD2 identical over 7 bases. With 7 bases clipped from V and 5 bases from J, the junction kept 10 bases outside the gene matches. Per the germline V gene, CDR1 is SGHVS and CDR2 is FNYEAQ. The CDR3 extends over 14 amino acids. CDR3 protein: CASIQRVGGETQYF. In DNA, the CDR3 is TGTGCCAGCATCCAACGGGTCGGGGGGGAGACCCAGTACTTC.

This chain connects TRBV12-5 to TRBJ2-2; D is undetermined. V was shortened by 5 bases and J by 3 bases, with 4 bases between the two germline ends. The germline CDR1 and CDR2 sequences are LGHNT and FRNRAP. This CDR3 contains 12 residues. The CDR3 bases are TGTGCTAGTGGTCCCCACACCGGGGAGCTGTTTTTT. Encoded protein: CASGPHTGELFF.

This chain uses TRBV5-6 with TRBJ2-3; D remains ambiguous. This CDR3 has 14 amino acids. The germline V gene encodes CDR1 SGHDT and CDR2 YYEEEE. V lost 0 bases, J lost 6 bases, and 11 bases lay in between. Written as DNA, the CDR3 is TGTGCCAGCAGCTTGGTAGGCGGCCTGGATACGCAGTATTTT. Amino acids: CASSLVGGLDTQYF.

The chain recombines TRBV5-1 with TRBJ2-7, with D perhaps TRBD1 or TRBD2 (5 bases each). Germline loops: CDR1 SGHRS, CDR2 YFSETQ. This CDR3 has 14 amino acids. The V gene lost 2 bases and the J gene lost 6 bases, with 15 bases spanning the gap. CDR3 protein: CASSLFVRESEQYF. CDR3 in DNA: TGCGCCAGCAGCTTATTTGTCAGGGAGTCCGAGCAGTACTTC.

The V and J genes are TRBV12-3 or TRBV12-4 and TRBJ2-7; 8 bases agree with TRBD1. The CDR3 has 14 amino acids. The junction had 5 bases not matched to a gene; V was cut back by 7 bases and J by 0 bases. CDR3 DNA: TGTGCCAGCACTGTACAGGGGGTCTCCTACGAGCAGTACTTC. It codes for CASTVQGVSYEQYF.

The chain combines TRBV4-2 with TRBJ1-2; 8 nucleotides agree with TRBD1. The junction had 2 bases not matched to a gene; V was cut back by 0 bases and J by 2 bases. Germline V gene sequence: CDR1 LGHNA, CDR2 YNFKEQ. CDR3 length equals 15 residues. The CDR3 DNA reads TGTGCCAGCAGCCAAGATCGGACAGGGAACTATGGCTACACCTTC. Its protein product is CASSQDRTGNYGYTF.

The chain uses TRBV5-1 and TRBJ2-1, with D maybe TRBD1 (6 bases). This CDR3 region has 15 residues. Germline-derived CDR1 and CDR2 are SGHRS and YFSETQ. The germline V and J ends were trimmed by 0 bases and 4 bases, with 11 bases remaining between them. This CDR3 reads CASSLVQGIYNEQFF. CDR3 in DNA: TGCGCCAGCAGCTTGGTACAGGGTATTTACAATGAGCAGTTCTTC.